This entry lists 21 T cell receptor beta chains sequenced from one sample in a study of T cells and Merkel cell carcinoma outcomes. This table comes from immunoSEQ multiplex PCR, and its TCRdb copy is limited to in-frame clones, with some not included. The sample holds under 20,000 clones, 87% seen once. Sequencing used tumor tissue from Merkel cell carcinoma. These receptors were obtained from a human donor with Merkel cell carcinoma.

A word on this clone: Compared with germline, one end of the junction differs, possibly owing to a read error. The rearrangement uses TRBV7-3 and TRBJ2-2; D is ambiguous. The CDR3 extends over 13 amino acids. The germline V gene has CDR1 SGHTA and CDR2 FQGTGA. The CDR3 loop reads CASSRPKTGELFF. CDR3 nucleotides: TGTGCCAGCTCACGTCCGAAAACCGGGGAGCTGTTTTTT.

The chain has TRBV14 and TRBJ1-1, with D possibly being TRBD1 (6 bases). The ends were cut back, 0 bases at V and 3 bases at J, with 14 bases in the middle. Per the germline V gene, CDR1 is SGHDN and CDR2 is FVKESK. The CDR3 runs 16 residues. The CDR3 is CASSQEGTGRDTEAFF. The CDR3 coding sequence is TGTGCCAGCAGCCAAGAAGGAACAGGGCGGGACACTGAAGCTTTCTTT.

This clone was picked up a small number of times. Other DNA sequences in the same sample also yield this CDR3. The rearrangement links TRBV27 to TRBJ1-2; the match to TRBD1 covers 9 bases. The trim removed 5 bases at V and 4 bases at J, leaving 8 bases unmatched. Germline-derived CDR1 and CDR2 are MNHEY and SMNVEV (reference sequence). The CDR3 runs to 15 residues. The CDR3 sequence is CASSAGQGITYGYTF. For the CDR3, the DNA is TGTGCCAGCAGTGCAGGACAGGGGATCACCTATGGCTACACCTTC.

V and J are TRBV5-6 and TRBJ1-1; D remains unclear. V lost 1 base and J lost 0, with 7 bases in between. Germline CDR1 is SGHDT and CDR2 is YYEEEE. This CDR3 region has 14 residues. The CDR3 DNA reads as TGTGCCAGCAGCTTGTTTGGGTTGAACACTGAAGCTTTCTTT. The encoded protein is CASSLFGLNTEAFF. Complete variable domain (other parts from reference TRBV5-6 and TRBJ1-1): DAGVTQSPTHLIKTRGQQVTLRCSPKSGHDTVSWYQQALGQGPQFIFQYYEEEERQRGNFPDRFSGHQFPNYSSELNVNALLLGDSALYLCASSLFGLNTEAFFGQGTRLTVV.

CDR3 sequence: CASSLSQGEGDTQYF. As DNA, the CDR3 is TGTGCCAGCAGCTTATCTCAAGGGGAGGGAGATACGCAGTATTTT. The genes are TRBV7-9 and TRBJ2-3, with 7 nucleotides matching TRBD2. J lost 5 bases, V lost 2 bases, and 7 bases had no gene match. This CDR3 is built from 15 residues. Germline CDR1 is SEHNR and CDR2 is FQNEAQ (reference sequence).

CDR3 nucleotide sequence: TGTGCCAGCAGCGTGTCCGGGACGTTCAATGAGCAGTTCTTC. As protein: CASSVSGTFNEQFF. The rearrangement uses TRBV7-2 and TRBJ2-1; the D call may be TRBD1 or TRBD2 (5 bases each). Germline loops: CDR1 SGHTA, CDR2 FQGNSA. V was trimmed by 5 bases and J by 6 bases, leaving 14 bases between them. CDR3 length equals 14 residues.

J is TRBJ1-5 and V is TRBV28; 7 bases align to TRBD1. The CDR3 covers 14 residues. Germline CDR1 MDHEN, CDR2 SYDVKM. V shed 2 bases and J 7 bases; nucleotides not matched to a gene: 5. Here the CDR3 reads CASSLKQGRQPQHF. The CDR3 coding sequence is TGTGCCAGCAGTTTAAAACAGGGGCGGCAGCCCCAGCATTTT.

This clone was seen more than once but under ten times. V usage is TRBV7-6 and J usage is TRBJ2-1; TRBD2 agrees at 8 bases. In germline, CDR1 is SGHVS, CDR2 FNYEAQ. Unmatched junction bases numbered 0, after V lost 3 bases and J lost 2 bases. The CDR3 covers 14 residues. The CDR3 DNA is TGTGCCAGCAGCTTGACTAGCGCCTACAATGAGCAGTTCTTC. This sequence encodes CASSLTSAYNEQFF.

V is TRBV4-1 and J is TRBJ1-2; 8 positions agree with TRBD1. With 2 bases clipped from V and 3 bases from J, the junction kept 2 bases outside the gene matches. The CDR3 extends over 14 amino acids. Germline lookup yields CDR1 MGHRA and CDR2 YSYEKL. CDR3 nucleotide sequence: TGCGCCAGCAGCCAACAGGGGGCGGACTATGGCTACACCTTC. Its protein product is CASSQQGADYGYTF.

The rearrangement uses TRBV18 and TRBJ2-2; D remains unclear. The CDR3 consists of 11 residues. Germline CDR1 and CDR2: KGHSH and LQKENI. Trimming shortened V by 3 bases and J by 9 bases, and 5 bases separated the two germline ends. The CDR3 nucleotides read TGTGCCAGCTCACCGTCACGGGAGCTGTTTTTT. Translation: CASSPSRELFF.

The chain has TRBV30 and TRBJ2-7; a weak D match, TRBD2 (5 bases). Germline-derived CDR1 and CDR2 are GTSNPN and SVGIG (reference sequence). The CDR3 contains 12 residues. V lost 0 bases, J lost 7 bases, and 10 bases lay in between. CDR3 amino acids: CAWSVRRREQYF. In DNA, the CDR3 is TGTGCCTGGAGTGTACGGAGGAGGGAGCAGTACTTC.

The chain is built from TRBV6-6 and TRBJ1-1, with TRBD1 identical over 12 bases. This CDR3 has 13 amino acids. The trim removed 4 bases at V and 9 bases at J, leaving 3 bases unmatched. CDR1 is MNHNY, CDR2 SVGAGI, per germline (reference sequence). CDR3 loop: CASSSGQGAKAFF. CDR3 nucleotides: TGTGCCAGCAGTTCGGGACAGGGGGCGAAAGCTTTCTTT.

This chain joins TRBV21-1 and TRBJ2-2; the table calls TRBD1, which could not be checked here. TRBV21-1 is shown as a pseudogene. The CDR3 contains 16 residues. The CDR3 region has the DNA TGTGCCAGCAGCAACCCGGGACAGGGGTGCACCGGGGAGCTGTTTTTT. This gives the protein CASSNPGQGCTGELFF.

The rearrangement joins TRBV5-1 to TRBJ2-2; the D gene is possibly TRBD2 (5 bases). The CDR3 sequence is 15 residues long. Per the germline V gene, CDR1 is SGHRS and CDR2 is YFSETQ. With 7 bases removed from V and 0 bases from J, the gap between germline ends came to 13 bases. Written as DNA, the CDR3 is TGCGCCAGCGGGGAAGCGGTAACGAACACCGGGGAGCTGTTTTTT. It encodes CASGEAVTNTGELFF.

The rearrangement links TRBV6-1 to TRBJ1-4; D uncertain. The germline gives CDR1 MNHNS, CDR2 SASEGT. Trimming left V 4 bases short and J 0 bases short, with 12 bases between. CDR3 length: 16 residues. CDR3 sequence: CASSASLSATNEKLFF. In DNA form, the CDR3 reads TGTGCCAGCAGTGCTTCCCTATCTGCAACTAATGAAAAACTGTTTTTT.

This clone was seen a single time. CDR3 coding DNA: TGCGCCAGCAGCTTGGGGGTAGCGGGACTCACAGATACGCAGTATTTT. This translates into CASSLGVAGLTDTQYF. The V and J genes are TRBV5-1 and TRBJ2-3; 8 bases map to TRBD2. Germline CDR1 is SGHRS and CDR2 is YFSETQ. V gave up 0 bases and J gave up 2 bases; unmatched junction bases: 5. CDR3 length: 16 residues.

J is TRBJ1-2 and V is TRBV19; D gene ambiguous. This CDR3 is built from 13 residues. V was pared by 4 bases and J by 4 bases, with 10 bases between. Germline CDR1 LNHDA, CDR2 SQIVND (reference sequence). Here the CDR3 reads CASSTGIVYGYTF. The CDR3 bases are TGTGCCAGTAGTACAGGTATCGTCTATGGCTACACCTTC.

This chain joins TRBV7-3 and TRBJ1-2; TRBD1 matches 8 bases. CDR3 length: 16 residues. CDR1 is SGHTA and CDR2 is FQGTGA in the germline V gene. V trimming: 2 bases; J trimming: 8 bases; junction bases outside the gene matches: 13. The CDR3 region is CASSLGGSRGLTGYTF. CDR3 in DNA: TGTGCCAGCAGCTTAGGGGGGAGCAGGGGGCTCACAGGCTACACCTTC.

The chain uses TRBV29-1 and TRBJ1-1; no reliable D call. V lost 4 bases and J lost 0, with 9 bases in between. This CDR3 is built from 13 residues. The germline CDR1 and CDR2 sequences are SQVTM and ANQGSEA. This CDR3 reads CSVAVEVNTEAFF. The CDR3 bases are TGCAGCGTTGCGGTCGAGGTGAACACTGAAGCTTTCTTT.

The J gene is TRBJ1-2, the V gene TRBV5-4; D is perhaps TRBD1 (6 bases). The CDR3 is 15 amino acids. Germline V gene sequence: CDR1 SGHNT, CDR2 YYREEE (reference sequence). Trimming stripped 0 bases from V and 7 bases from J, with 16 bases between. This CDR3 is CASSLVVQGYSGYTF. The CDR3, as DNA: TGTGCCAGCAGCTTGGTAGTTCAGGGGTATAGTGGCTACACCTTC.

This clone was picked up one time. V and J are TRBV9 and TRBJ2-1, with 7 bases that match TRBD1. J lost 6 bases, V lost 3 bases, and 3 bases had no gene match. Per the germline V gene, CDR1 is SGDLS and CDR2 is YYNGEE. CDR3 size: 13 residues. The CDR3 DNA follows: TGTGCCAGCAGCGAACAGGGGTTCAATGAGCAGTTCTTC. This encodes CASSEQGFNEQFF.